This entry lists 3 T cell receptor beta chains sequenced from one sample in a study of Ad26.COV2.S vaccination and SARS-CoV-2 variants. TCRdb's table, derived via immunoSEQ multiplex PCR, lists solely in-frame clones and lacks some. This table has tens of thousands of clones, approximately 77% appearing once. Sequencing used peripheral blood, obtained after recovery from COVID-19. Every receptor here comes from a human donor who had recovered from COVID-19.

The chain recombines TRBV18 with TRBJ2-1; unclear D gene. The germline V gene has CDR1 KGHSH and CDR2 LQKENI. This CDR3 spans 13 amino acids. The V gene lost 3 bases and the J gene lost 3 bases, with 6 bases spanning the gap. The CDR3 DNA reads TGTGCCAGCTCACCTGCGCACTACAATGAGCAGTTCTTC. Translated: CASSPAHYNEQFF.

This CDR3 is CASSLSPPFEGTEAFF. The CDR3 nucleotides read TGTGCCAGCAGTTTATCCCCACCTTTTGAGGGGACTGAAGCTTTCTTT. The chain recombines TRBV27 with TRBJ1-1, with D possibly TRBD1 on 5 matching bases. Germline lookup yields CDR1 MNHEY and CDR2 SMNVEV (reference sequence). Trimming pared 0 bases from V and 5 bases from J, leaving 16 bases between. CDR3 length equals 16 residues.

V is TRBV21-1 and J is TRBJ1-2; TRBD1, the table's D call, was not compared with the DNA. TRBV21-1 counts as a pseudogene. The CDR3 runs 22 residues. The CDR3 DNA follows: TGTGCCAGCAGCAAAACCCTCCGGGGTGCGGACAGGGTACTTGCACTATCGGGTGGCTACACCTTC. Protein: CASSKTLRGADRVLALSGGYTF.